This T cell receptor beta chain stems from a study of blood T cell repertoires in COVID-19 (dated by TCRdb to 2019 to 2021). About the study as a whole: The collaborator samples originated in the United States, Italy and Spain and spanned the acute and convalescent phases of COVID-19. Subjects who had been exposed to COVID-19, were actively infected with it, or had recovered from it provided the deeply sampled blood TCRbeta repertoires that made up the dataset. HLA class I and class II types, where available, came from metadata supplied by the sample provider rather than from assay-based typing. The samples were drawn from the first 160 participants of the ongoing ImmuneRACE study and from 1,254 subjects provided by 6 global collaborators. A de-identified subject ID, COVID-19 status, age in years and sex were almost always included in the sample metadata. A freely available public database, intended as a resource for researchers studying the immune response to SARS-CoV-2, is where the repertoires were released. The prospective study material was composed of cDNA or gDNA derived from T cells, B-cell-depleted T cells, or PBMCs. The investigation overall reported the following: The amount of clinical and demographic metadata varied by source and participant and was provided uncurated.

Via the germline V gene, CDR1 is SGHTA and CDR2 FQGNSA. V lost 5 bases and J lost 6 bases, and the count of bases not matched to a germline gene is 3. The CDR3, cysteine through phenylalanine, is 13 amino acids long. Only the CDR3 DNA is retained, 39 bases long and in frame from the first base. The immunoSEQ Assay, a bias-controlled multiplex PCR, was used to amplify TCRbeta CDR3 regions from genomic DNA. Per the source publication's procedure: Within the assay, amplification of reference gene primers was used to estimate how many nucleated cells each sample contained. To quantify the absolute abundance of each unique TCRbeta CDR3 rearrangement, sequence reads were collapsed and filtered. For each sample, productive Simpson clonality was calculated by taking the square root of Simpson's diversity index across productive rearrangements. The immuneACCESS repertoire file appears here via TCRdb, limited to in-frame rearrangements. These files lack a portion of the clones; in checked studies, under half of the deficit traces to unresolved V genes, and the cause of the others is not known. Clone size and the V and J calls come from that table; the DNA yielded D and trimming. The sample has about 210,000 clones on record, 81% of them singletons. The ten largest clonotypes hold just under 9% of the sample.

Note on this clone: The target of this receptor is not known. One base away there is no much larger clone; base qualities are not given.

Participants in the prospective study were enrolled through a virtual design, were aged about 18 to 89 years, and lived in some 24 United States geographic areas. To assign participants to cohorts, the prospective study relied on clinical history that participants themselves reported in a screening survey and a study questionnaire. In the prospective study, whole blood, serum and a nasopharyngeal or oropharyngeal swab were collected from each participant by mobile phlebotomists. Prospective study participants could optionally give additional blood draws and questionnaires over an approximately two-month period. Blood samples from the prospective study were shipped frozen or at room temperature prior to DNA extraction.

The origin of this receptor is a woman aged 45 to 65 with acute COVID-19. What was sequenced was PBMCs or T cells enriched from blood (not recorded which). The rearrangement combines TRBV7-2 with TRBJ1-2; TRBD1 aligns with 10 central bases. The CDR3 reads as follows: CASSTGTGDGYTF. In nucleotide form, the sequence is TGTGCCAGCAGCACTGGGACAGGGGATGGCTACACCTTC.